Below, 13 T cell receptor beta chains from the same sample are listed, as sequenced in a study of graft-versus-host responses after intestinal transplantation. The method was immunoSEQ multiplex PCR; TCRdb's version includes in-frame clones alone and lacks a portion of them. The sample lists under 25,000 clones, approximately 86% seen once, with over 7.5% in the top ten. The sequences come from PBMCs, collected approximately 220 days after intestinal transplant. These receptors all stem from a human patient who received an intestinal transplant, so some T cells may come from the graft donor.

This clone was counted a few times. The CDR3 bases are TGTGCCAGCGGTAGATTGACACCCTTGTCCTACGAGCAGTACTTC. Amino acids: CASGRLTPLSYEQYF. The chain couples TRBV25-1 to TRBJ2-7; D is unclear. Per germline, CDR1 MGHDK and CDR2 SYGVNS. CDR3 length equals 15 residues. Between the trimmed V and J ends, which lost 8 bases and 1 base, there was a span of 18 bases.

This chain uses TRBV11-3 with TRBJ1-1; no clear D. This CDR3 spans 11 amino acids. V lost 3 bases and J 8 bases, leaving 7 bases between the germline ends. Germline V gene data show CDR1 as SGHNT and CDR2 as YENEEA. The DNA for the CDR3 is TGTGCCAGCAGCTTTAGCAGGGAAGCTTTCTTT. It codes for CASSFSREAFF.

The chain links TRBV11-3 to TRBJ2-3; D is ambiguous. CDR1 and CDR2 from the germline V gene are SGHNT and YENEEA. The CDR3 totals 16 residues. V shed 1 base and J shed 2 bases, with 13 bases lying between them. CDR3 amino acids: CASSLGLDEFTDTQYF. In nucleotides, the CDR3 is TGTGCCAGCAGCTTAGGGCTTGATGAGTTCACAGATACGCAGTATTTT.

The chain links TRBV11-2 to TRBJ2-1; the match to TRBD1 covers 7 bases. Germline V gene data show CDR1 as SGHAT and CDR2 as FQNNGV. V was pared by 5 bases and J by 9 bases, with 7 bases of the junction left unmatched. The CDR3 covers 13 residues. The CDR3 DNA follows: TGTGCCAGCAGCCTAACTGCAGGGGGTGAGCAGTTCTTC. Its translation is CASSLTAGGEQFF.

V is TRBV9 and J is TRBJ1-2; D gene ambiguous. Germline-derived CDR1 and CDR2 are SGDLS and YYNGEE. This CDR3 contains 11 residues. Trimming took 6 bases from V and 4 from J, leaving 7 bases between them. For the CDR3, the DNA is TGTGCCAGCACGGGAATCTATGGCTACACCTTC. As protein: CASTGIYGYTF.

This clone has just a few counts. V and J are TRBV2 and TRBJ1-4; perhaps TRBD1 as D (6 bases). Germline values: CDR1 SNHLY, CDR2 FYNNEI. The CDR3 has 14 residues. V lost 7 bases, J lost 3 bases, and 12 bases lay in between. CDR3 coding DNA: TGTGCCAGCATCGGACAGCCACCTAATGAAAAACTGTTTTTT. Protein sequence: CASIGQPPNEKLFF.

V is TRBV6-4 and J is TRBJ1-6; D is unclear. V was cut by 3 bases and J by 0 bases, with 3 bases left in between. The CDR3 is 14 amino acids. Germline CDR1 reads MRHNA; CDR2 reads SNTAGT. CDR3 DNA: TGTGCCAGCAGTGAGGACTCCTATAATTCACCCCTCCACTTT. Protein product: CASSEDSYNSPLHF.

This clone was seen once. The chain is built from TRBV9 and TRBJ2-7; no clear D gene. This CDR3 has 15 amino acids. Germline CDR1 is SGDLS and CDR2 is YYNGEE. Deletions cut 0 bases from V and 2 bases from J, with 12 bases between. CDR3 coding DNA: TGTGCCAGCAGCGTAGGAGTAGGTAACCCCTACGAGCAGTACTTC. It encodes CASSVGVGNPYEQYF.

The chain carries TRBV7-9 and TRBJ2-1, with 8 bases identical to TRBD2. The CDR3 covers 16 residues. Germline CDR1 SEHNR, CDR2 FQNEAQ (reference sequence). Trimming at V came to 5 bases and at J to 4 bases, leaving 10 bases not matched to a gene. CDR3 region: CASSMDSGVLYNEQFF. The DNA of the CDR3 is TGTGCCAGCAGCATGGATAGCGGGGTCCTTTACAATGAGCAGTTCTTC.

V usage is TRBV4-2 and J usage is TRBJ2-1, with D uncertain. Germline V gene lookup returns CDR1 LGHNA and CDR2 YNFKEQ. The CDR3 extends over 16 amino acids. With 3 bases removed from V and 4 bases from J, the gap between germline ends came to 16 bases. Written as DNA, the CDR3 is TGTGCCAGCAGCCAGTCGACTCTCCGCCCTTACAATGAGCAGTTCTTC. The encoded protein is CASSQSTLRPYNEQFF.

The rearrangement uses TRBV9 and TRBJ2-3, with 9 nucleotides matching TRBD2. The CDR3 has 16 amino acids. Per the germline V gene, CDR1 is SGDLS and CDR2 is YYNGEE. V gave up 0 bases and J gave up 1 base; unmatched junction bases: 3. CDR3 DNA: TGTGCCAGCAGCGTAGCAGCGGGGGGCCGCACAGATACGCAGTATTTT. It specifies CASSVAAGGRTDTQYF.

The CDR3 spells CASSRRSRPRRTYGYTF. In DNA, the CDR3 is TGTGCCAGCAGTCGACGATCACGCCCTAGAAGGACCTATGGCTACACCTTC. The rearrangement uses TRBV6-8 and TRBJ1-2; D ambiguous. V lost 5 bases and J lost 4, with 23 bases in between. The CDR3 loop spans 17 amino acids. From germline, CDR1 is MNHGY and CDR2 SAAAGT.

The rearrangement uses TRBV2 and TRBJ2-1; no definite D call. Germline CDR1 and CDR2: SNHLY and FYNNEI. V was shortened by 3 bases and J by 4 bases, with 7 bases between the two germline ends. The CDR3 loop spans 13 amino acids. CDR3 coding DNA: TGTGCCAGCAGTGACAGTTCTTACAATGAGCAGTTCTTC. Translated, it gives CASSDSSYNEQFF.